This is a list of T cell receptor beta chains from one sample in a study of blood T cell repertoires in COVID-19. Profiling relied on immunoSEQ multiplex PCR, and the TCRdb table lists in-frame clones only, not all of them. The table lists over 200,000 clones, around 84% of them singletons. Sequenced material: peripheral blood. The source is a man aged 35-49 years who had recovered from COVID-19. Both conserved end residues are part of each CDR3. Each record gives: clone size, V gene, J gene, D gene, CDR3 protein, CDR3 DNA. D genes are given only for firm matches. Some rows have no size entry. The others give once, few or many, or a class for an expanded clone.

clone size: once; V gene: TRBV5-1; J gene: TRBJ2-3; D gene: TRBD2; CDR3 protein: CASNRGVSTDTQYF; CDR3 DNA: TGCGCCAGCAACCGGGGGGTAAGCACAGATACGCAGTATTTT
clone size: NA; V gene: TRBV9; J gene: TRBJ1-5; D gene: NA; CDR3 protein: CASSGRDSRNQPQHF; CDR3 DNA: TGTGCCAGCAGCGGCCGGGACTCTCGCAATCAGCCCCAGCATTTT
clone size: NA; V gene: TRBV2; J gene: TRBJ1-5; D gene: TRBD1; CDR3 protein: CASGRQGRNQPQHF; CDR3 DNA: TGTGCCAGCGGGCGACAGGGGCGCAATCAGCCCCAGCATTTT
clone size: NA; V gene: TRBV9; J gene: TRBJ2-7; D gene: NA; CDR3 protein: CASSVGTNEQYF; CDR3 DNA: TGTGCCAGCAGCGTAGGGACAAACGAGCAGTACTTC
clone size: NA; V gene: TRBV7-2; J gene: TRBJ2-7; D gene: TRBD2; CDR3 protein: CASSLGGRPYEQYF; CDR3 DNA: TGTGCCAGCAGCTTAGGCGGGAGACCCTACGAGCAGTACTTC
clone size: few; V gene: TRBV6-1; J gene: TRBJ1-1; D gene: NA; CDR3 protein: CASSDTLNTEAFF; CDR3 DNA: TGTGCCAGCAGTGATACACTGAACACTGAAGCTTTCTTT
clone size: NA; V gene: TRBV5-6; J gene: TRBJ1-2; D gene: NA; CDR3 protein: CASSPVNGYTF; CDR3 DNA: TGTGCCAGCAGCCCCGTTAATGGCTACACCTTC
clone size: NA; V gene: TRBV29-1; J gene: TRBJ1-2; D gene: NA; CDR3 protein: CSVEDITARMILHGYTF; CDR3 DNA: TGCAGCGTTGAAGATATAACAGCCCGGATGATCCTTCATGGCTACACCTTC
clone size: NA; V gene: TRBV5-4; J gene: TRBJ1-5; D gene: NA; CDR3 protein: CAAGVGQPQHF; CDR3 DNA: TGTGCCGCGGGGGTAGGGCAGCCCCAGCATTTT
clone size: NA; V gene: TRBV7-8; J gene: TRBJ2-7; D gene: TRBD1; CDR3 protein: CASSLQTGQSYEQYF; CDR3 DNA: TGTGCCAGCAGCTTACAGACAGGGCAATCCTACGAGCAGTACTTC
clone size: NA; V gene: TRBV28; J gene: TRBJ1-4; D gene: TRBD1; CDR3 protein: CASSPGTGTGGGEKLFF; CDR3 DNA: TGTGCCAGCAGCCCCGGGACAGGGACAGGGGGGGGCGAAAAACTGTTTTTT
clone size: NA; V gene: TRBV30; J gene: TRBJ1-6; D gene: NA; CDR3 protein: CAWTSRALDSPLHF; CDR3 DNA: TGTGCCTGGACCTCCAGGGCTTTGGATTCACCCCTCCACTTT
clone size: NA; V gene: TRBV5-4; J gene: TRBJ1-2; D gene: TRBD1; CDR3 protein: CASSAKDRGQDGYTF; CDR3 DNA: TGTGCCAGCAGCGCCAAGGACAGGGGGCAAGATGGCTACACCTTC
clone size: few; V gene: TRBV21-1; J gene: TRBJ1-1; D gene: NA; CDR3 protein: CASSKVLRTGGSMNTEAFF; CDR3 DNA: TGTGCCAGCAGCAAAGTCTTAAGGACAGGGGGGTCCATGAACACTGAAGCTTTCTTT
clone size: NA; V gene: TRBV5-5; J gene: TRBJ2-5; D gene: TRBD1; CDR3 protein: CASSLEAGGWKTQYF; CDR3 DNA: TGTGCCAGCAGCTTGGAGGCAGGGGGCTGGAAGACCCAGTACTTC
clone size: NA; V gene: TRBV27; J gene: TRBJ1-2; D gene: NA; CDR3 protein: CASSPLPSYGYTF; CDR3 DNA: TGTGCCAGCAGTCCCCTCCCCAGCTATGGCTACACCTTC
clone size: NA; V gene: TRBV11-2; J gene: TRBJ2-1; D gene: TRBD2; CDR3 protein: CASSPRGTSGGAPYNEQFF; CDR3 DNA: TGTGCCAGCAGCCCCCGAGGGACTAGCGGGGGGGCCCCCTACAATGAGCAGTTCTTC
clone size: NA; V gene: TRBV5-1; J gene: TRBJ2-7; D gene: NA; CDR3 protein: CASSLGQGRAYEQYF; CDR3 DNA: TGCGCCAGCAGCTTGGGCCAGGGTCGCGCCTACGAGCAGTACTTC
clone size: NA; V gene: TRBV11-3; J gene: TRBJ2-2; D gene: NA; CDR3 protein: CASSGQNTGELFF; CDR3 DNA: TGTGCCAGCAGCGGACAGAACACCGGGGAGCTGTTTTTT
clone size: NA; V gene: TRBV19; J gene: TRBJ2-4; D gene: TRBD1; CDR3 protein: CASSISDRGNIQYF; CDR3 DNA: TGTGCCAGTAGTATATCGGACAGGGGGAACATTCAGTACTTC
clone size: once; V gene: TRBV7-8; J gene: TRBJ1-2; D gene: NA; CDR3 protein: CASSLVAGRYGYTF; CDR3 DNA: TGTGCCAGCAGCTTAGTGGCAGGCCGCTATGGCTACACCTTC
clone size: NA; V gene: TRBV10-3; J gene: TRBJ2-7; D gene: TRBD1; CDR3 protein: CAISEPRQGVGNEQYF; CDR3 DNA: TGTGCCATCAGTGAGCCAAGACAGGGAGTGGGGAACGAGCAGTACTTC
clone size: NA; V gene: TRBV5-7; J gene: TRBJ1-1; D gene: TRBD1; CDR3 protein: CASSGIGQAEAFF; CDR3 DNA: TGTGCCAGCAGCGGGATCGGACAGGCTGAAGCTTTCTTT
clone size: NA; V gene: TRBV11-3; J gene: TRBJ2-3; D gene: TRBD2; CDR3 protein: CASSLGLAGPSTDTQYF; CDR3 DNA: TGTGCCAGCAGCTTAGGTCTAGCGGGACCTAGCACAGATACGCAGTATTTT
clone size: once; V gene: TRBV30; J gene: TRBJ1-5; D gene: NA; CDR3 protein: CAWRGLRVELGNQPQHF; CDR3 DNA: TGTGCCTGGAGGGGTTTGAGGGTCGAGTTAGGCAATCAGCCCCAGCATTTT
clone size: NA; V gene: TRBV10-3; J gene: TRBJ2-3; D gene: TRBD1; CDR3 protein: CAIRDRVSDTQYF; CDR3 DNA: TGTGCCATCCGGGACAGGGTCTCAGATACGCAGTATTTT
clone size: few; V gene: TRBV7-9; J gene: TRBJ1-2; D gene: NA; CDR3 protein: CASSAFQGRSNYGYTF; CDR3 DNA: TGTGCCAGCAGCGCCTTTCAGGGGCGTTCTAACTATGGCTACACCTTC
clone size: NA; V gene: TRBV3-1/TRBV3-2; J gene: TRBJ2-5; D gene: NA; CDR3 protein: CASSHGGQETQYF; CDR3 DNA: TGTGCCAGCAGTCACGGGGGTCAAGAGACCCAGTACTTC
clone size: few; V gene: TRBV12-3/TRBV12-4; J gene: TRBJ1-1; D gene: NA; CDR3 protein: CASRQQNTEAFF; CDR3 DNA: TGTGCCAGCAGACAGCAGAACACTGAAGCTTTCTTT
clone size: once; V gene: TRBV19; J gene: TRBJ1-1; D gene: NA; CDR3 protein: CASSEKNTEAFF; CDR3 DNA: TGTGCCAGTAGTGAGAAGAACACTGAAGCTTTCTTT
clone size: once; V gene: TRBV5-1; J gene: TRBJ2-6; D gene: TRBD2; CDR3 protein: CASSPWRGYGGANVLTF; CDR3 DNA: TGCGCCAGCAGCCCCTGGCGGGGGTACGGAGGGGCCAACGTCCTGACTTTC
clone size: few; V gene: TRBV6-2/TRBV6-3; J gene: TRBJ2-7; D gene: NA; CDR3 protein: CASSYQYEQYF; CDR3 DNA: TGTGCCAGCAGTTACCAATACGAGCAGTACTTC
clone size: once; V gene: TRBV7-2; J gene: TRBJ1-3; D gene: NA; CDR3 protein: CASSSGGSSNTIYF; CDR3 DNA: TGTGCCAGCAGCTCGGGGGGGTCCTCGAACACCATATATTTT
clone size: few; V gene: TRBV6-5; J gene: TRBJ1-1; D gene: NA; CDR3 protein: CASSYPGTLKAFF; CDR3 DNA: TGTGCCAGCAGTTACCCCGGGACACTTAAAGCTTTCTTT
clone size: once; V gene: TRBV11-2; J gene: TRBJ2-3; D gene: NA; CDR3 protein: CASSLSGVSTDTQYF; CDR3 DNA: TGTGCCAGCAGCTTGTCCGGTGTTAGCACAGATACGCAGTATTTT
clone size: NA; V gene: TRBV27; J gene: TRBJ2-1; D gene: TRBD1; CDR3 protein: CASSLAGQAGHEQFF; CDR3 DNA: TGTGCCAGCAGTTTAGCGGGACAGGCAGGCCATGAGCAGTTCTTC
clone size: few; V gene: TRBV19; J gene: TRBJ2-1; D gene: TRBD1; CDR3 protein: CASSIVPGTGAQFF; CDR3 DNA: TGTGCCAGTAGTATAGTCCCAGGGACAGGGGCGCAGTTCTTC
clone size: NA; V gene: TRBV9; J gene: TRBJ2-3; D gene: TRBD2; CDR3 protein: CASRGGRGSTDTQYF; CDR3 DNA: TGTGCCAGCCGCGGGGGGCGGGGGAGCACAGATACGCAGTATTTT
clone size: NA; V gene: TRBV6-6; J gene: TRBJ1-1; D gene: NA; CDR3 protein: CASSVTVNTEAFF; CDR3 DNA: TGTGCCAGCAGCGTAACAGTGAACACTGAAGCTTTCTTT
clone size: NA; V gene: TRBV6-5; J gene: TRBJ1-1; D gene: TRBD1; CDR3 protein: CASSSGQSTEAFF; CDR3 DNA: TGTGCCAGCAGCTCGGGACAGAGCACTGAAGCTTTCTTT
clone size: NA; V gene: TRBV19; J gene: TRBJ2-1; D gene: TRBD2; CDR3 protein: CASISRWGAGEDEQFF; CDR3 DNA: TGTGCCAGTATTTCCCGGTGGGGCGCGGGAGAGGATGAGCAGTTCTTC
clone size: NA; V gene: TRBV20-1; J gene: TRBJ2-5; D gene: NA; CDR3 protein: CSASWRGGETQYF; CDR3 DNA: TGCAGTGCTAGTTGGCGGGGAGGTGAGACCCAGTACTTC
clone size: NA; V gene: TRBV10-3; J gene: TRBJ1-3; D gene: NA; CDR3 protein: CAISESDSSGNTIYF; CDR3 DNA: TGTGCCATCAGTGAGTCGGACTCCTCTGGAAACACCATATATTTT
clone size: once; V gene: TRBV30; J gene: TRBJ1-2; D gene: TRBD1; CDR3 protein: CAWGQGYGYTF; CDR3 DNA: TGTGCCTGGGGACAGGGCTATGGCTACACCTTC
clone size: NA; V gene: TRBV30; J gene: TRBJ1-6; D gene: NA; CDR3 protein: CAWRTGTTYNSPLHF; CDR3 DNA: TGTGCCTGGAGAACAGGGACAACCTATAATTCACCCCTCCACTTT
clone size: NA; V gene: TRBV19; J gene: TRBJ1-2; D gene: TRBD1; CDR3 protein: CASSIDRWDRTGGGYTF; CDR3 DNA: TGTGCCAGTAGTATAGATCGGTGGGACAGGACAGGAGGTGGCTACACCTTC
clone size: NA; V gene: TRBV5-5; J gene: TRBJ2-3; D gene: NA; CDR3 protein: CASSSTALSSTDTQYF; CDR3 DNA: TGTGCCAGCAGCTCGACAGCCCTTAGTAGCACAGATACGCAGTATTTT
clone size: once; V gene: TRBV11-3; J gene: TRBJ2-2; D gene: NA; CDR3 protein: CASSLDRIRVGELFF; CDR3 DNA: TGTGCCAGCAGCTTAGATCGTATCCGGGTCGGGGAGCTGTTTTTT
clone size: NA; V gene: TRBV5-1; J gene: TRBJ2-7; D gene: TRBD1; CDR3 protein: CASSFRDRGDEQYF; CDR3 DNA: TGCGCCAGCAGCTTCCGGGACAGGGGGGACGAGCAGTACTTC
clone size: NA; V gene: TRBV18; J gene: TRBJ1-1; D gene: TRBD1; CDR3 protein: CASSPQGQAEAFF; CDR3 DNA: TGTGCCAGCTCACCCCAGGGACAGGCTGAAGCTTTCTTT
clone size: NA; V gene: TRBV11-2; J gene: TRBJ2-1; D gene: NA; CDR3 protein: CASSLSATSYNEQFF; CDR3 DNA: TGTGCCAGCAGCTTAAGCGCGACCTCCTACAATGAGCAGTTCTTC
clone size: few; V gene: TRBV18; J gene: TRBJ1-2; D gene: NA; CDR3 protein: CASSPGQDPYGYTF; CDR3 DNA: TGTGCCAGCTCACCAGGGCAGGATCCGTACGGCTACACCTTC
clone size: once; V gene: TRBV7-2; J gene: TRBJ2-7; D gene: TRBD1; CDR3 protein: CASSPRDRDYEQYF; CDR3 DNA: TGTGCCAGCAGCCCCCGGGACAGGGACTACGAGCAGTACTTC